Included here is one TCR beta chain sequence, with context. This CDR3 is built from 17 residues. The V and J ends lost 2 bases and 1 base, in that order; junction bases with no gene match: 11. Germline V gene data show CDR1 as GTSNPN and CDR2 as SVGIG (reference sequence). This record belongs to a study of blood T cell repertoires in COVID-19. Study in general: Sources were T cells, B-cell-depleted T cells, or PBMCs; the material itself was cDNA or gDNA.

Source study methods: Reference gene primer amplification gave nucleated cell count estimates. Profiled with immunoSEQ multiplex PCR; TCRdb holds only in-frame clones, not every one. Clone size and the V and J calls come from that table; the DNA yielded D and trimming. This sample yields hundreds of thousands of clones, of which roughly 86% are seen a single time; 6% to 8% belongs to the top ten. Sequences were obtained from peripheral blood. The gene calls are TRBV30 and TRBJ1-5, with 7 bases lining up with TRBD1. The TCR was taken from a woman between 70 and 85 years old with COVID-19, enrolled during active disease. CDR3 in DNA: TGTGCCTGGAGTTTCCCCCGGGGGACAGTAAGCAATCAGCCCCAGCATTTT. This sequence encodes CAWSFPRGTVSNQPQHF.